These 25 T cell receptor beta chains came from one sample sequenced in a study of OX40 agonist ivuxolimab in advanced cancers. The library came from the immunoSEQ multiplex PCR assay. TCRdb holds this immuneACCESS table with in-frame rearrangements only. Some clones are missing; in checked studies, unresolved V genes explain under half, and the rest has no known cause. The sample table holds nearly 50,000 clones, of which approximately 90% were seen once. Jointly, the top ten make up 45% to 55% of the sample. The sample in question was CD4+ or CD8+ T cells sorted from blood, obtained in a trial of the OX40 agonist ivuxolimab. The receptor source for this set is an adult with an advanced solid tumor such as melanoma, head and neck, liver or kidney cancer.

The gene calls are TRBV5-4 and TRBJ1-6; maybe TRBD1 (5 bases). Trimming pared 4 bases from V and 6 bases from J, leaving 20 bases between. The germline V gene has CDR1 SGHNT and CDR2 YYREEE (reference sequence). The length of the CDR3 is 17 residues. The CDR3 spells CASSAPGVAGFNSPLHF. DNA of the CDR3: TGTGCCAGCAGCGCACCGGGAGTAGCAGGGTTTAATTCACCCCTCCACTTT.

The chain employs TRBV4-3 and TRBJ1-1; D is unclear. V was pared by 6 bases and J by 6 bases, with 17 bases between. The CDR3 loop spans 14 amino acids. Germline CDR1 is LGHNA and CDR2 is YSLEER. CDR3 in DNA: TGCGCCAGCAGGCCCTCCCCCGCCGGCGCTGAAGCTTTCTTT. This encodes CASRPSPAGAEAFF.

Only one count was recorded for this clone. CDR3 nucleotides: TGTGCCAGCAGCTCTAACAGGGTGAACACTGAAGCTTTCTTT. Translated, it gives CASSSNRVNTEAFF. V is TRBV7-9 and J is TRBJ1-1; the D gene is possibly TRBD1 (6 bases). CDR1 SEHNR and CDR2 FQNEAQ come from the germline V gene (reference sequence). Trimming took 4 bases from V and 0 from J, leaving 9 bases between them. This CDR3 spans 14 amino acids.

The chain is built from TRBV27 and TRBJ2-3, with D hard to call. V was trimmed by 2 bases and J by 0 bases, leaving 3 bases between them. The CDR3 is 13 amino acids. CDR1 and CDR2 from the germline V gene are MNHEY and SMNVEV (reference sequence). The CDR3 bases are TGTGCCAGCAGTTTAGTCAGCACAGATACGCAGTATTTT. This sequence encodes CASSLVSTDTQYF.

The chain joins TRBV4-3 to TRBJ2-7; 10 bases are shared with TRBD2. The germline CDR1 and CDR2 sequences are LGHNA and YSLEER. This CDR3 is 18 amino acids long. V lost 0 bases, J lost 2 bases, and 10 bases stayed unmatched. The CDR3 loop reads CASSQDRQRGGDPYEQYF. DNA of the CDR3: TGCGCCAGCAGCCAAGATCGGCAGCGGGGGGGGGATCCCTACGAGCAGTACTTC.

This clone showed up just a few times. The V gene is TRBV7-9, the J gene TRBJ2-7, with D perhaps being TRBD1 or TRBD2 (5 bases each). The germline V gene has CDR1 SEHNR and CDR2 FQNEAQ (reference sequence). V was clipped by 10 bases and J by 3 bases, with 16 bases between them. The CDR3 runs to 13 residues. The CDR3 protein is CATVGTALYEQYF. Here the CDR3 DNA reads TGTGCCACCGTGGGGACGGCGCTCTACGAGCAGTACTTC.

As regards this clone: The junction and the germline gene differ at one end; a read error may be behind it. The chain joins TRBV7-6 to TRBJ1-5; D unclear. Germline lookup yields CDR1 SGHVS and CDR2 FNYEAQ. This CDR3 region has 13 residues. The CDR3 nucleotides read TGTGCCGGCAGCCTTTCCCCCGATCAGCCCCAGCATTTT. Protein product: CAGSLSPDQPQHF.

V is TRBV4-3 and J is TRBJ2-7, with 8 bases fitting TRBD2. Per germline, CDR1 LGHNA and CDR2 YSLEER. CDR3 length equals 15 residues. Losses at the gene ends were 1 base for V and 2 bases for J; bases not matched to a gene: 4. The CDR3 is CASSQVSGSTYEQYF. Here the CDR3 DNA reads TGCGCCAGCAGCCAAGTCAGCGGGAGCACCTACGAGCAGTACTTC.

The rearrangement links TRBV6-5 to TRBJ1-2, with no clear D. The germline V gene encodes CDR1 MNHEY and CDR2 SVGAGI. The CDR3 runs 14 residues. Trimming took off 2 bases at V and 3 bases at J, with 10 bases between the two ends. The CDR3 loop is CASSYGGPYYGYTF. As DNA, the CDR3 is TGTGCCAGCAGTTACGGCGGTCCGTACTATGGCTACACCTTC.

A single count supports this clone. J is TRBJ1-5 and V is TRBV30, with D perhaps TRBD1 (5 bases). CDR1 is GTSNPN and CDR2 is SVGIG in the germline V gene (reference sequence). Trimming pared 0 bases from V and 6 bases from J, leaving 6 bases between. The CDR3 extends over 12 amino acids. This chain's CDR3 is CAWSVGGQPQHF. The CDR3 nucleotides read TGTGCCTGGAGTGTGGGGGGTCAGCCCCAGCATTTT.

This chain joins TRBV27 and TRBJ1-2; D may be TRBD1 (5 bases). CDR1 and CDR2 from the germline V gene are MNHEY and SMNVEV (reference sequence). This CDR3 is built from 13 residues. V was cut by 3 bases and J by 8 bases, with 13 bases left in between. CDR3 nucleotides: TGTGCCAGCAGTTTTTTAGGGGCGGGAGGCTACACCTTC. This translates into CASSFLGAGGYTF.

The chain combines TRBV7-3 with TRBJ2-1; 11 bases map to TRBD2. Germline V gene data show CDR1 as SGHTA and CDR2 as FQGTGA. The length of the CDR3 is 15 residues. Trimming cost V 5 bases and J 4 bases; bases outside gene matches: 4. The CDR3: CASSIGTSGYNEQFF. In DNA, the CDR3 is TGTGCCAGCAGCATCGGGACTAGCGGATACAATGAGCAGTTCTTC.

The genes are TRBV27 and TRBJ1-4; D unclear. The V gene's germline CDR1 is MNHEY and CDR2 SMNVEV (reference sequence). With 3 bases removed from V and 4 bases from J, the gap between germline ends came to 15 bases. The CDR3 is 16 residues long. The CDR3 nucleotides read TGTGCCAGCAGTTTTCTTATGGATAAAAATAATGAAAAACTGTTTTTT. Translating gives CASSFLMDKNNEKLFF. The full variable domain, in which reference TRBV27 and TRBJ1-4 provide the parts outside the CDR3, is EAQVTQNPRYLITVTGKKLTVTCSQNMNHEYMSWYRQDPGLGLRQIYYSMNVEVTDKGDVPEGYKVSRKEKRNFPLILESPSPNQTSLYFCASSFLMDKNNEKLFFGSGTQLSVL.

This clone was counted a single time. The V and J genes are TRBV13 and TRBJ2-7; D could derive from TRBD1 or TRBD2 (5 bases each). V gave up 3 bases and J gave up 5 bases, with 14 bases separating them. This CDR3 is built from 14 residues. Germline V gives CDR1 PRHDT, CDR2 FYEKMQ (reference sequence). The CDR3 sequence is CASSFGQGENEQYF. The CDR3 DNA reads TGTGCCAGCAGCTTCGGGCAGGGAGAAAACGAGCAGTACTTC.

The chain joins TRBV27 to TRBJ1-2; 7 bases align to TRBD1. J was trimmed by 4 bases and V by 7 bases; bases with no gene match: 18. Looked up from germline, CDR1 is MNHEY and CDR2 is SMNVEV (reference sequence). This CDR3 is built from 17 residues. In DNA, the CDR3 is TGTGCCAGCACCTCAAACCTTGGACAGGAAAATATCTATGGCTACACCTTC. Translating gives CASTSNLGQENIYGYTF.

V and J are TRBV6-1 and TRBJ1-6, with a tentative D call TRBD1 (6 bases). This CDR3 has 15 amino acids. V lost 4 bases and J 10 bases, leaving 17 bases between the germline ends. Per germline, CDR1 MNHNS and CDR2 SASEGT. CDR3 amino acids: CASSAPGTSKSPLHF. The CDR3 nucleotides read TGTGCCAGCAGTGCCCCCGGGACAAGTAAATCACCCCTCCACTTT.

The chain recombines TRBV29-1 with TRBJ2-3; possibly TRBD1 for D (6 bases). CDR1 and CDR2 (germline): SQVTM, ANQGSEA. Deletions cut 7 bases from V and 2 bases from J, with 16 bases between. The CDR3 spans 14 residues. CDR3 coding DNA: TGCAGCGCAGAGGGGGAGTTGAACACAGATACGCAGTATTTT. Translating gives CSAEGELNTDTQYF.

This chain joins TRBV7-9 and TRBJ2-1; 11 bases fit TRBD2. Germline CDR1 and CDR2: SEHNR and FQNEAQ (reference sequence). V lost 5 bases, J lost 7 bases, and 13 bases stayed unmatched. The CDR3 is 17 residues long. In DNA, the CDR3 is TGTGCCAGCAGCCACCCCTTAGCGGGGGGGCCGGGAAATGAGCAGTTCTTC. This translates into CASSHPLAGGPGNEQFF.

The gene calls are TRBV9 and TRBJ1-4, with D possibly being TRBD1 (5 bases). The CDR3 has 15 residues. Germline V gene data show CDR1 as SGDLS and CDR2 as YYNGEE. Trimming shortened V by 2 bases and J by 5 bases, and 13 bases separated the two germline ends. CDR3 residues: CASSVWGTENEKLFF. As DNA, the CDR3 is TGTGCCAGCAGCGTGTGGGGGACGGAGAATGAAAAACTGTTTTTT.

The chain has TRBV7-9 and TRBJ2-5; 12 bases are shared with TRBD2. The germline gives CDR1 SEHNR, CDR2 FQNEAQ (reference sequence). CDR3 length: 19 residues. J gave up 5 bases and V 5 bases, and 18 bases lay outside the gene matches. The CDR3 loop is CASSPPTSGGAVIGETQYF. The CDR3 nucleotides read TGTGCCAGCAGCCCCCCGACTAGCGGGGGAGCTGTCATAGGGGAGACCCAGTACTTC.

This clone was counted only a few times. The chain links TRBV7-2 to TRBJ1-6, with D unresolved. Deletions cut 2 bases from V and 10 bases from J, with 6 bases between. The germline CDR1 and CDR2 sequences are SGHTA and FQGNSA. The CDR3 extends over 12 amino acids. The CDR3 bases are TGTGCCAGCAGCTTATCTGGCTCACCCCTCCACTTT. It specifies CASSLSGSPLHF.

The J gene is TRBJ2-1, the V gene TRBV2; 7 nucleotides agree with TRBD2. The CDR3 sequence is 15 residues long. CDR1 SNHLY and CDR2 FYNNEI come from the germline V gene. V lost 6 bases to trimming and J lost 6 bases; unmatched junction nucleotides: 11. The chain's CDR3 is CASRPSGGGGNEQFF. The CDR3 nucleotides are TGTGCCAGCAGGCCTTCTGGGGGGGGTGGCAATGAGCAGTTCTTC.

The chain uses TRBV6-4 and TRBJ2-1; 8 nucleotides agree with TRBD2. Germline V gene lookup returns CDR1 MRHNA and CDR2 SNTAGT. Germline trimming cut 5 bases from V and 5 bases from J; bases unmatched to any gene: 11. The CDR3 is 16 residues long. CDR3: CASSLDWVSGDNEQFF. In DNA, the CDR3 is TGTGCCAGCAGTCTCGATTGGGTTAGCGGGGACAATGAGCAGTTCTTC.

The rearrangement uses TRBV4-1 and TRBJ2-7, with TRBD2 as a possible D gene (5 bases). The V and J ends lost 1 base and 7 bases respectively, with 17 bases between them. There are 15 residues in the CDR3. Germline loops: CDR1 MGHRA, CDR2 YSYEKL. In DNA form, the CDR3 reads TGCGCCAGCAGCCAAGGATACGGGGAGAAGGAAGAGCAGTACTTC. This translates into CASSQGYGEKEEQYF.

The rearrangement uses TRBV27 and TRBJ1-2, with D possibly TRBD1 on 6 matching bases. The V end was cut by 1 base, the J end by 8 bases, with 17 bases between. The CDR3 sequence is 15 residues long. Germline assignment: CDR1 MNHEY and CDR2 SMNVEV (reference sequence). DNA for the CDR3: TGTGCCAGCAGTTTATTTCCGGGGGGCATGCAAGGCTACACCTTC. Translating gives CASSLFPGGMQGYTF.